This T cell receptor beta chain comes out of a study of blood T cell repertoires in COVID-19. Generated by immunoSEQ multiplex PCR, the TCRdb table keeps only in-frame clones and is missing some. The repertoire holds tens of thousands of clones, with roughly 80% as singletons. Germline CDR1 KGHDR, CDR2 SFDVKD. Germline trimming cut 4 bases from V and 3 bases from J; bases unmatched to any gene: 3. The CDR3 loop spans 15 amino acids. The V gene is TRBV24-1, the J gene TRBJ1-2; the match to TRBD1 covers 11 bases. Sequences were obtained from peripheral blood. The sequence was collected from a human donor in a cohort sampled during active COVID-19. The CDR3: CATSDPGQGDYGYTF. DNA of the CDR3: TGTGCCACCAGTGACCCGGGACAGGGGGACTATGGCTACACCTTC.